This T cell receptor beta chain was identified during a study of blood T cell repertoires in COVID-19. On the study more broadly: Donors in the United States, Italy and Spain gave samples during acute or convalescent COVID-19. Sources were T cells, B-cell-depleted T cells, or PBMCs; the material itself was cDNA or gDNA.

This clone was recorded once. In the original workflow: Reference gene primer amplification yielded estimated nucleated cell counts. This table comes from immunoSEQ multiplex PCR, and its TCRdb copy is limited to in-frame clones, with some not included. That table furnishes V, J and clone size, whereas the DNA furnished D and trimming. The sample shows about 270,000 clones, about four fifths of them seen only once. The CDR3 has 16 amino acids. Per germline, CDR1 SEHNR and CDR2 FQNEAQ (reference sequence). Trimming stripped 1 base from V and 1 base from J, with 12 bases between. This chain uses TRBV7-9 with TRBJ2-3; D gene ambiguous. This sequence was found in a man of 80 years or more with acute or convalescent COVID-19. Sample: peripheral blood. The CDR3 protein is CASSLEVALGTDTQYF. DNA for the CDR3: TGTGCCAGCAGCTTAGAAGTAGCCCTCGGCACAGATACGCAGTATTTT. The full variable domain, with the rest looked up from reference TRBV7-9 and TRBJ2-3, is DTGVSQNPRHKITKRGQNVTFRCDPISEHNRLYWYRQTLGQGPEFLTYFQNEAQLEKSRLLSDRFSAERPKGSFSTLEIQRTEQGDSAMYLCASSLEVALGTDTQYFGPGTRLTVL.